A single sample is the source of the 7 T cell receptor beta chains below, sequenced in a study of beta chain features in type 1 diabetes. Sequenced material consisted of expressed TCRB transcripts (all of the isolated RNA was reverse transcribed). Using immunoSEQ multiplex PCR, the repertoire was profiled, and TCRdb retains in-frame clones only, with some absent. The sample consists of about half a million clones, approximately 10% of them appearing once. Material: naive CD4+ T cells from blood. These TCRs come from a woman between 18 and 29 years old in good health.

This chain joins TRBV18 and TRBJ2-7; D perhaps matches TRBD1 (5 bases). CDR3 size: 13 residues. With 3 bases removed from V and 4 bases from J, the gap between germline ends came to 10 bases. CDR1 and CDR2 (germline): KGHSH, LQKENI. CDR3 amino acids: CASSPIGVYEQYF. The DNA for the CDR3 is TGTGCCAGCTCACCTATAGGGGTATACGAGCAGTACTTC.

There are a few counts of this clone. The rearrangement links TRBV5-4 to TRBJ2-5, with D possibly being TRBD1 (6 bases). The CDR3 is made up of 14 amino acids. CDR1 and CDR2 (germline): SGHNT, YYREEE (reference sequence). V lost 1 base, J lost 3 bases, and 10 bases lay in between. The chain's CDR3 is CASSLTGWEETQYF. The CDR3 nucleotides are TGTGCCAGCAGCTTGACAGGGTGGGAAGAGACCCAGTACTTC.

This clone has more than one count but fewer than ten. This chain joins TRBV6-5 and TRBJ2-4; either TRBD1 or TRBD2 may supply D (5 bases each). CDR1 is MNHEY, CDR2 SVGAGI, per germline. Trimming stripped 4 bases from V and 6 bases from J, with 16 bases between. The CDR3 has 15 amino acids. For the CDR3, the DNA is TGTGCCAGCAGTTCTACTTCGGGGCGGCCAAACATTCAGTACTTC. It is translated as CASSSTSGRPNIQYF.

This chain joins TRBV2 and TRBJ2-7; D is unclear. CDR1 SNHLY and CDR2 FYNNEI come from the germline V gene. The CDR3 length is 14 residues. The V gene lost 6 bases and the J gene lost 0 bases, with 12 bases spanning the gap. In nucleotides, the CDR3 is TGTGCCAGCAGGGATACTATCAGCTCCTACGAGCAGTACTTC. Translating it yields CASRDTISSYEQYF.

This clone was counted between two and nine times. This sequence joins TRBV28 and TRBJ1-4; TRBD1 is a possible D gene (5 bases). This CDR3 is 15 amino acids long. V lost 4 bases and J 3 bases, leaving 12 bases between the germline ends. Germline V gene data show CDR1 as MDHEN and CDR2 as SYDVKM. CDR3 sequence (DNA): TGTGCCAGCAGTTCCGGCGGGACGGCTAATGAAAAACTGTTTTTT. Protein sequence: CASSSGGTANEKLFF. The whole variable domain, remainder taken from reference TRBV28 and TRBJ1-4, is DVKVTQSSRYLVKRTGEKVFLECVQDMDHENMFWYRQDPGLGLRLIYFSYDVKMKEKGDIPEGYSVSREKKERFSLILESASTNQTSMYLCASSSGGTANEKLFFGSGTQLSVL.

This clone has a handful of counts. CDR3 sequence: CASSLGGTDNSPLHF. CDR3 nucleotide sequence: TGTGCCAGCAGCTTAGGGGGAACGGATAATTCACCCCTCCACTTT. The gene calls are TRBV7-2 and TRBJ1-6; D unclear. Per the germline V gene, CDR1 is SGHTA and CDR2 is FQGNSA. V was cut by 1 base and J by 5 bases, with 9 bases left in between. CDR3 length: 15 residues.

This clone was seen a handful of times. A junction boundary mismatches the germline segment, possibly from a read error. V usage is TRBV20-1 and J usage is TRBJ1-2; D gene unclear. This CDR3 has 11 amino acids. In germline, CDR1 is DFQATT, CDR2 SNEGSKA (reference sequence). DNA of the CDR3: TGCAGTGCCAGAGGGCGATATGGCTACACCTTC. Encoded protein: CSARGRYGYTF.